These T cell receptor beta chains were read from a single sample in a study of T-cell memory formation after mild COVID-19. MiXCR was run by TCRdb on the 5' RACE reads, yielding one entry per CDR3 protein. The data hold roughly 150,000 distinct CDR3 sequences, with around 15% observed a single time. What was sequenced was PBMCs or a T cell subset sorted from them (not recorded which). The receptors were sampled from an adult woman who had mild COVID-19 (a few samples of this study predate the infection). Cell type and time point are not known. Each CDR3 is given with its conserved first and last residue. D genes are given only for firm matches. Clone size is not always given. Where it is, it says once, few, many or a class for expanded clones.

j_gene: TRBJ2-1; v_gene: TRBV12-3/TRBV12-4; abundance: .; d_gene: TRBD2; CDR3nt: TGTGCCAGCAGAACCGGGACTAGCTCCTCAAATGAGCAGTTCTTC; CDR3aa: CASRTGTSSSNEQFF
j_gene: TRBJ2-5; v_gene: TRBV7-7; abundance: .; d_gene: TRBD1; CDR3nt: TGTGCCAGCAGCCTCGGGACAGGGTACCAAGAGACCCAGTACTTC; CDR3aa: CASSLGTGYQETQYF
j_gene: TRBJ1-2; v_gene: TRBV7-9; abundance: .; d_gene: .; CDR3nt: TGTGCCAGCAGCACGGAGGAACCACTAAGGGGCTACACCTTC; CDR3aa: CASSTEEPLRGYTF
j_gene: TRBJ1-6; v_gene: TRBV7-9; abundance: many; d_gene: .; CDR3nt: TGTGCCAGCAGCTTAGTTGGGGGGGCATCACCCCTCCACTTT; CDR3aa: CASSLVGGASPLHF
j_gene: TRBJ1-1; v_gene: TRBV7-6; abundance: .; d_gene: .; CDR3nt: TGTGCCAGCAGCTTAGGAGGGGATAACACTGAAGCTTTCTTT; CDR3aa: CASSLGGDNTEAFF
j_gene: TRBJ2-3; v_gene: TRBV7-9; abundance: .; d_gene: TRBD1; CDR3nt: TGTGCCAGCAGCGCGGGGACAGGGGGAACAGATACGCAGTATTTT; CDR3aa: CASSAGTGGTDTQYF
j_gene: TRBJ2-3; v_gene: TRBV20-1; abundance: .; d_gene: TRBD2; CDR3nt: TGCAGTGCTACCCGGACTAGCGGGACAGATACGCAGTATTTT; CDR3aa: CSATRTSGTDTQYF
j_gene: TRBJ2-3; v_gene: TRBV7-9; abundance: few; d_gene: .; CDR3nt: TGTGCCAGCAGCTTAGCGGGACGGGATTTGACAGATACGCAGTATTTT; CDR3aa: CASSLAGRDLTDTQYF
j_gene: TRBJ2-3; v_gene: TRBV9; abundance: few; d_gene: TRBD2; CDR3nt: TGTGCCAGCAGCCGGAGCGGGAGAAACACAGATACGCAGTATTTT; CDR3aa: CASSRSGRNTDTQYF
j_gene: TRBJ2-1; v_gene: TRBV7-3; abundance: few; d_gene: TRBD2; CDR3nt: TGTGCCAGCAGCTTACCCGGGGGAGGGACTAGCTCCTACAATGAGCAGTTCTTC; CDR3aa: CASSLPGGGTSSYNEQFF
j_gene: TRBJ1-5; v_gene: TRBV7-8; abundance: many; d_gene: .; CDR3nt: TGTGCCAGCAGCTTCGACACGGGGAATCAGCCCCAGCATTTT; CDR3aa: CASSFDTGNQPQHF
j_gene: TRBJ2-7; v_gene: TRBV5-1; abundance: .; d_gene: .; CDR3nt: TGCGCCAGCAGCTTGGCCGTAGGGACCGCACTCTCCTACGAGCAGTACTTC; CDR3aa: CASSLAVGTALSYEQYF
j_gene: TRBJ2-7; v_gene: TRBV4-1; abundance: .; d_gene: .; CDR3nt: TGCGCCAGCAGTTCACTCGAGGGGATCGAGCAGTACTTC; CDR3aa: CASSSLEGIEQYF
j_gene: TRBJ1-2; v_gene: TRBV30; abundance: .; d_gene: .; CDR3nt: TGTGCATGGAGTGTAAGAACATCTTCCGCTAACTATGGCTACACCTTC; CDR3aa: CAWSVRTSSANYGYTF
j_gene: TRBJ2-2; v_gene: TRBV20-1; abundance: few; d_gene: TRBD1; CDR3nt: TGCAGTGCTAGCCGGGACAGAATCACCGGGGAGCTGTTTTTT; CDR3aa: CSASRDRITGELFF
j_gene: TRBJ1-3; v_gene: TRBV4-3; abundance: few; d_gene: .; CDR3nt: TGCGCCAGTAGTGGGGCAGGAGGTTCTTATCTAGCTGGAAACACCATATATTTT; CDR3aa: CASSGAGGSYLAGNTIYF
j_gene: TRBJ2-2; v_gene: TRBV27; abundance: few; d_gene: TRBD2; CDR3nt: TGTGCCAGCAGTCCGGGACTAGGGGTCGGGGAGCTGTTTTTT; CDR3aa: CASSPGLGVGELFF
j_gene: TRBJ2-3; v_gene: TRBV5-1; abundance: .; d_gene: TRBD2; CDR3nt: TGCGCCAGCAGCTTGCGGACTAGTGATACGCAGTATTTT; CDR3aa: CASSLRTSDTQYF
j_gene: TRBJ2-2; v_gene: TRBV12-3/TRBV12-4; abundance: .; d_gene: TRBD2; CDR3nt: TGTGCCAGCAGTTCGGGACTAGCGGTTACCGGGGAGCTGTTTTTT; CDR3aa: CASSSGLAVTGELFF
j_gene: TRBJ1-1; v_gene: TRBV7-9; abundance: .; d_gene: .; CDR3nt: TGTGCCAGCAGCCCCGCCTTGGCGGTAGGTTTGACTGAAGCTTTCTTT; CDR3aa: CASSPALAVGLTEAFF
j_gene: TRBJ1-6; v_gene: TRBV2; abundance: .; d_gene: .; CDR3nt: TGTGCCAGATTTGAACAGCCACCCCTTAATTCACCCCTCCACTTT; CDR3aa: CARFEQPPLNSPLHF
j_gene: TRBJ2-1; v_gene: TRBV6-6; abundance: .; d_gene: .; CDR3nt: TGTGCCAGCAGTTACCCCAGACCGAATGACCCCTACAATGAGCAGTTCTTC; CDR3aa: CASSYPRPNDPYNEQFF
j_gene: TRBJ2-7; v_gene: TRBV4-1; abundance: few; d_gene: .; CDR3nt: TGCGCCAGCAGCCCGACGGAGACCTCCTACGAGCAGTACTTC; CDR3aa: CASSPTETSYEQYF
j_gene: TRBJ1-2; v_gene: TRBV6-5; abundance: .; d_gene: .; CDR3nt: TGTGCCAGCAGTTATAGGGTAGACTATGGCTACACCTTC; CDR3aa: CASSYRVDYGYTF
j_gene: TRBJ2-1; v_gene: TRBV6-2/TRBV6-3; abundance: .; d_gene: .; CDR3nt: TGTGCCAGCAGTTACCGTGGAGTGGGCCGCTCCTACAATGAGCAGTTCTTC; CDR3aa: CASSYRGVGRSYNEQFF
j_gene: TRBJ2-3; v_gene: TRBV29-1; abundance: few; d_gene: TRBD2; CDR3nt: TGCAGCGTGGATAGGACTAGTACAGATACGCAGTATTTT; CDR3aa: CSVDRTSTDTQYF
j_gene: TRBJ1-5; v_gene: TRBV12-3/TRBV12-4; abundance: .; d_gene: .; CDR3nt: TGTGCCAGCAGCACAGGCACCAGGGGTTGGCAGCCCCAGCATTTT; CDR3aa: CASSTGTRGWQPQHF
j_gene: TRBJ2-1; v_gene: TRBV15; abundance: .; d_gene: TRBD2; CDR3nt: TGTGCCACCAGACAAAGGGTAGAAGCGGGAGAAGGCAATGAGCAGTTCTTC; CDR3aa: CATRQRVEAGEGNEQFF